This entry features one T cell receptor beta chain sequence. Its antigen remains unknown. The CDR3 covers 13 residues. Trimming took off 2 bases at V and 8 bases at J, with 15 bases between the two ends. Germline V gene lookup returns CDR1 GTSNPN and CDR2 SVGIG (reference sequence). The second PCR ran about 6 to 11 cycles with a sample-barcoded 5' primer and J-beta primers. Each TCR beta cDNA got a 12-nucleotide random molecular identifier. One entry per CDR3 protein results from TCRdb running MiXCR on the 5' RACE reads. The table has over a million distinct CDR3 sequences, around 43% seen once. The data were obtained in a study of blood T cells in healthy people across ages. Points from the study as a whole: Naive T cell percentage showed a strong correlation with TCR beta diversity. TCR beta diversity per million T cells fell roughly linearly with age.

The sequence derives from a woman aged 60-75 years in good health. This chain uses TRBV30 with TRBJ1-2; no clear D gene. Material: blood. This CDR3 is CAWSNLGLGGYTF. The CDR3 DNA reads TGTGCCTGGAGTAACCTGGGCCTCGGGGGCTACACCTTC.